The rows below give T cell receptor beta chains drawn from one sample of a study of Graves' ophthalmopathy and Graves' hyperthyroidism. TCRdb re-derived calls from the multiplex PCR reads in MiXCR, one entry per CDR3 protein. Here the sample spans about 180,000 distinct CDR3 sequences, around two fifths being singletons. Material for sequencing was peripheral blood. The receptors stem from a woman aged 40 to 50 with Graves' ophthalmopathy. Each CDR3 is given with its conserved first and last residue. The D gene is left open where the match is weak. Rows may omit the clone size; those that give it use once, few, many or a size class.

abundance	v_gene	d_gene	j_gene	CDR3aa	CDR3nt
many	TRBV7-2	TRBD1	TRBJ2-7	CASSLYDRGEQYF	TGTGCCAGCAGCCTATATGACAGGGGCGAGCAGTACTTC
NA	TRBV7-2	NA	TRBJ2-7	CASSTPNYEQYF	TGTGCCAGCAGCACCCCCAACTACGAGCAGTACTTC
many	TRBV29-1	NA	TRBJ1-1	CSFEGSPRHTEAFF	TGCAGCTTCGAGGGCAGTCCTCGTCACACTGAAGCTTTCTTT
many	TRBV28	TRBD1	TRBJ2-3	CASRPTGTGTDTQYF	TGTGCCAGCAGGCCGACCGGGACAGGCACAGATACGCAGTATTTT
NA	TRBV20-1	NA	TRBJ2-4	CSARQTGIIQYF	TGCAGTGCTAGGCAAACAGGGATCATTCAGTACTTC
NA	TRBV20-1	TRBD2	TRBJ2-7	CSAPTSGTIHEQYF	TGCAGTGCTCCAACTAGCGGGACTATCCACGAGCAGTACTTC
NA	TRBV12-3/TRBV12-4	NA	TRBJ1-1	CASSSTTLNTEAFF	TGTGCCAGCAGTAGTACTACCTTGAACACTGAAGCTTTCTTT
NA	TRBV11-2	TRBD2	TRBJ2-5	CASRLGGKAGGSPLQETQYF	TGTGCCAGTCGATTGGGTGGCAAAGCGGGGGGGTCTCCTCTCCAAGAGACCCAGTACTTC
few	TRBV12-3/TRBV12-4	TRBD2	TRBJ2-5	CASGLAVQETQYF	TGTGCCAGCGGACTAGCGGTCCAAGAGACCCAGTACTTC
once	TRBV15	NA	TRBJ2-5	CATRATDFQETQYF	TGTGCCACCAGGGCCACAGACTTCCAAGAGACCCAGTACTTC
many	TRBV6-1	NA	TRBJ2-2	CASSAGTPNTGELFF	TGTGCCAGCAGTGCCGGGACACCGAACACCGGGGAGCTGTTTTTT
NA	TRBV11-2	NA	TRBJ2-5	CASSVRGTQETQYF	TGTGCCAGCAGCGTTCGGGGGACACAAGAGACCCAGTACTTC
many	TRBV6-5	NA	TRBJ1-2	CASSYSWGAQGGYGYTF	TGTGCCAGCAGTTACTCGTGGGGGGCTCAGGGTGGCTATGGCTACACCTTC
once	TRBV4-1	NA	TRBJ2-5	CASSKPGQQETQYF	TGCGCCAGCAGCAAACCGGGACAACAAGAGACCCAGTACTTC
NA	TRBV7-2	NA	TRBJ2-7	CASSLAGDSHEQYF	TGTGCCAGCAGCTTAGCTGGGGACTCTCACGAGCAGTACTTC